This T cell receptor beta chain is from a study of T cell clusters in autoimmune cytopenias (dated by TCRdb to between 2018 and 2021). Study-level background: The median TRB sequencing depth was roughly 56,000 reads per sample, and the median number of distinct TRB clonotypes was roughly 2,400 per sample. The goal of the study was to determine whether autoimmune cytopenia patients have a disease-specific immune repertoire signature that could serve as a blood-based biomarker. Peripheral blood TRB and IGH repertoires were sequenced in autoimmune cytopenia patients at active disease and during treatment follow-up, alongside healthy, CLL and autoimmune hepatitis controls. The full study reports these points: Healthy donors had almost three times as many exclusive TRB clusters as active autoimmune hepatitis patients, a finding consistent with an autoimmunity-wide signature. A lack of physiological T cell clusters in primary autoimmune cytopenia patients was suggested by GLIPH, as 51 clusters were found to be exclusive to healthy donors versus roughly 16 exclusive to patients. The T cell clusters were defined in silico only, and their functional role remained to be validated experimentally. TRB repertoire shifts, with less even repertoires observed in secondary cytopenia and CLL, were mostly attributed to lymphoma bias rather than autoimmunity. In the comparison of secondary cytopenia with CLL, the cluster-lack signature was not observed, apparently because the dominant lymphoma-associated repertoire masked the signature.

A remark on this clonotype: Its antigen has not been determined.

The CDR1 and CDR2 encoded by the germline V gene are SGHRS and YFSETQ. Measured from the cysteine to the phenylalanine, the CDR3 is 13 residues long. A DNA sequence was not provided. Multiplex PCR with a touch-down protocol amplified TRB rearrangements, with the TRB-A and TRB-B primer pools combined in a single tube. Two consecutive PCR reactions with Phusion HS II polymerase added Illumina adapters and sample indices to the amplicons. The amplicons were purified from gel with the NucleoSpin Gel and PCR Clean-up kit, after which the amplicons were quantified by Qubit and checked for quality on an Agilent 2100 Bioanalyzer. Sequencing of the libraries was performed on an Illumina MiSeq with 600-cycle, single-indexed, paired-end runs. As for the original processing: MiXCR version 2.1.12 with the default MiXCR reference library was used to align and assemble TRB reads. A clone was defined by each unique CDR3 nucleotide sequence, and the analysis included only productive sequences supported by at least two reads. To assess repertoire diversity, an R script computed alpha-parameterized diversity profiles (alpha 0 to 5), which included the Shannon (alpha 1) and Simpson (alpha 2) indices. Combinatorial TRB VJ usage was computed with the tcR package and compared between cohorts by principal component analysis with ade4. Using GLIPH, TCRbeta CDR3s were clustered on pairs of cohorts matched for age and read depth, and a Wilcoxon test was used to compare cluster frequencies. TCRdb reprocessed the public reads and reports one entry per CDR3 protein sequence, without DNA. TCRdb, not the original authors, processed these V and J calls. The table for this sample records 7,000 to 8,500 distinct CDR3 sequences. The ten largest clones take up 20% to 25% of the sample.

TRB amplification used 250 ng of peripheral blood genomic DNA, 41,000 or so genome equivalents, per sample. The TCR comes from a human donor with an autoimmune cytopenia or autoimmune hepatitis (not recorded which). The sequencing input was peripheral blood. The V gene is TRBV5-1 and the J gene is TRBJ1-2; the TCRdb call, TRBD1, lacks DNA for checking. For the CDR3, the sequence is CASSPTGDNGYTF.